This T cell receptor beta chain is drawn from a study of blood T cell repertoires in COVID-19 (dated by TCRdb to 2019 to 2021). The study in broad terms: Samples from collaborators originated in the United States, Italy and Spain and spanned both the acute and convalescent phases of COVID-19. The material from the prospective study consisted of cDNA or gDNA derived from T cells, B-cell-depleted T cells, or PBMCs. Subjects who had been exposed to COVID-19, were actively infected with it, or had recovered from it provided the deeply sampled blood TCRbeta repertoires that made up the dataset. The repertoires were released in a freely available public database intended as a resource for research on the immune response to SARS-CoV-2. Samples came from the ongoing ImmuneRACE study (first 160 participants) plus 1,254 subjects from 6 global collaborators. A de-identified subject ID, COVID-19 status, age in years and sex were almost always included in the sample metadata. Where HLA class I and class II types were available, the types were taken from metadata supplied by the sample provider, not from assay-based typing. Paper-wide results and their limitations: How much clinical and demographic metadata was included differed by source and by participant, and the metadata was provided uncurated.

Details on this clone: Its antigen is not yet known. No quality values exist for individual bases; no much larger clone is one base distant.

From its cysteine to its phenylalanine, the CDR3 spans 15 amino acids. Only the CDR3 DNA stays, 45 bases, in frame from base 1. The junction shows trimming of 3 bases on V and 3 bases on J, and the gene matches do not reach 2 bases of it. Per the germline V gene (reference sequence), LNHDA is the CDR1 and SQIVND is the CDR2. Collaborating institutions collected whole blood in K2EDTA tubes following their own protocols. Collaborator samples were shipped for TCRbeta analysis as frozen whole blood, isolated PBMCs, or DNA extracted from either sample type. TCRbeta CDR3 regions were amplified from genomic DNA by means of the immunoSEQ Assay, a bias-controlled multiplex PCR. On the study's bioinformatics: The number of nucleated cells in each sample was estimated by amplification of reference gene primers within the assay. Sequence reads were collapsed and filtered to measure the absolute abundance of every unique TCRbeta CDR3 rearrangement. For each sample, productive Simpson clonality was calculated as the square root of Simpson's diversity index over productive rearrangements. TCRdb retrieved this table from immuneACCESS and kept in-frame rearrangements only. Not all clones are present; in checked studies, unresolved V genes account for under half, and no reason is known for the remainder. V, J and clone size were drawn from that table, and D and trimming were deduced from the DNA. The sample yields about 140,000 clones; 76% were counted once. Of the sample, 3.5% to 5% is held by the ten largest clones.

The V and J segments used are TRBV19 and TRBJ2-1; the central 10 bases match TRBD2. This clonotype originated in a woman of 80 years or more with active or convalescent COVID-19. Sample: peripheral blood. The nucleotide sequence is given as TGTGCCAGTAGTATTAGACTAGCGGGCTACAATGAGCAGTTCTTC. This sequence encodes CASSIRLAGYNEQFF.